Listed below are T cell receptor beta chains from one sample, sequenced in a study of beta chain features in type 1 diabetes. Here immunoSEQ multiplex PCR was the method, and the copy in TCRdb shows in-frame clones only, minus some. The sample has about 620,000 clones; about 16% are singletons. The sample was naive CD4+ T cells from blood. The receptor source for this set is a man between 18 and 29 years old in good health. Each CDR3 is given without its conserved first and last residue. The order of the fields is V gene, CDR3 length, J gene, CDR3 protein.

V: TRBV6-1; length: 8; J: TRBJ2-5; CDR3: ASTRGTQY
V: TRBV19; length: 9; J: TRBJ1-4; CDR3: ASSGREKLF
V: TRBV7-2; length: 14; J: TRBJ2-4; CDR3: ASSLSGQVAKNIQY
V: TRBV4-3; length: 13; J: TRBJ2-1; CDR3: ASSGRGRPADEQF
V: TRBV5-1; length: 14; J: TRBJ2-5; CDR3: ASSLQLAGRKETQY
V: TRBV29-1; length: 14; J: TRBJ1-1; CDR3: SGQKSEPGTGGRTF
V: TRBV7-9; length: 12; J: TRBJ2-5; CDR3: ASSARLAAKTQY
V: TRBV9; length: 12; J: TRBJ2-7; CDR3: ASSPEGTLGEQY
V: TRBV29-1; length: 13; J: TRBJ2-2; CDR3: SVSKGLKPTGELF
V: TRBV29-1; length: 11; J: NA; CDR3: SVGAGETYEQY
V: TRBV5-1; length: 13; J: TRBJ2-3; CDR3: ASSLERTLPDTQY
V: TRBV18; length: 11; J: TRBJ1-2; CDR3: ASSPQGASGYT
V: TRBV6-1; length: 13; J: TRBJ2-7; CDR3: ASSEGRQGIYEQY
V: TRBV19; length: 12; J: TRBJ2-7; CDR3: ASSPRQGPYEQY
V: TRBV6-5; length: 10; J: TRBJ2-4; CDR3: ASRGTADIQY
V: TRBV6-5; length: 12; J: TRBJ1-1; CDR3: ASSLGMGQTEAF
V: TRBV7-3; length: 10; J: TRBJ2-1; CDR3: ASSSSGNEQF
V: TRBV2; length: 11; J: TRBJ2-5; CDR3: ASRVGARETQY
V: TRBV6-5; length: 13; J: TRBJ2-7; CDR3: ASSPWTRLGGEQY
V: TRBV7-9; length: 11; J: TRBJ2-7; CDR3: ASSNRVSYEQY
V: TRBV5-6; length: 13; J: TRBJ1-2; CDR3: ASSFSPEINYGYT
V: TRBV10-3; length: 14; J: TRBJ2-7; CDR3: AISSPVAGGTYEQY
V: TRBV28; length: 12; J: TRBJ2-7; CDR3: ASSTGQGLYEQY
V: TRBV30; length: 13; J: TRBJ1-6; CDR3: AWRTRTADNSPLH
V: TRBV30; length: 11; J: TRBJ1-5; CDR3: AWSVRQAQPQH
V: TRBV5-1; length: 12; J: TRBJ2-1; CDR3: ASSLGDLNNEQF
V: TRBV19; length: 13; J: TRBJ2-7; CDR3: ASSPRTGSTYEQY
V: TRBV30; length: 12; J: TRBJ1-2; CDR3: AWSWTTVNYGYT
V: TRBV5-4; length: 13; J: TRBJ2-1; CDR3: ASRRGLAGANEQF
V: TRBV4-3; length: 13; J: TRBJ1-2; CDR3: ASSTSGQANYGYT
V: TRBV5-1; length: 11; J: TRBJ2-5; CDR3: ASHGGGAETQY
V: TRBV6-1; length: 9; J: TRBJ2-7; CDR3: AGARSYEQY
V: TRBV30; length: 13; J: TRBJ1-1; CDR3: AWSVQSNRNTEAF
V: TRBV6-6; length: 14; J: TRBJ1-3; CDR3: ASSGTDRFSGNTIY
V: TRBV21-1; length: 12; J: TRBJ1-5; CDR3: ASSNSTSNQPQH
V: TRBV15; length: 12; J: TRBJ2-2; CDR3: ATSRATVPGELF
V: TRBV2; length: 12; J: TRBJ2-7; CDR3: ASTAGTVGYEQY
V: TRBV15; length: 12; J: TRBJ1-5; CDR3: ATVGVRSNQPQH
V: TRBV5-1; length: 14; J: TRBJ2-5; CDR3: ASSPRLAGGQETQY
V: TRBV4-1; length: 14; J: TRBJ2-4; CDR3: ASSQPAEDKRNIQY
V: TRBV11-2; length: 11; J: TRBJ2-1; CDR3: ASSLKGGNEQF